The T cell receptor (beta chain) under discussion was sequenced for a study of blood T cell repertoires in COVID-19. Across the study: Samples taken during acute and convalescent COVID-19 were collected in the United States, Italy and Spain. T cells, B-cell-depleted T cells, or PBMCs supplied cDNA or gDNA.

Original methodology: Nucleated cell counts were estimated from reference gene primer amplification. Assay: immunoSEQ multiplex PCR; the TCRdb copy retains only in-frame clones and omits some. For V, J and clone size, that table is used; D and trimming come from the DNA. The sample lists around 270,000 clones, 84% occurring once. CDR3 length: 13 residues. The ends were cut back, 6 bases at V and 2 bases at J, with 10 bases in the middle. The source of this sequence is a middle-aged woman who had recovered from COVID-19. The J gene is TRBJ1-2, the V gene TRBV12-3 or TRBV12-4, with D possibly TRBD1 on 6 matching bases. The material sequenced was peripheral blood. CDR3 loop: CASSNDRNYGYTF. In DNA, the CDR3 is TGTGCCAGCAGCAACGACAGGAACTATGGCTACACCTTC.